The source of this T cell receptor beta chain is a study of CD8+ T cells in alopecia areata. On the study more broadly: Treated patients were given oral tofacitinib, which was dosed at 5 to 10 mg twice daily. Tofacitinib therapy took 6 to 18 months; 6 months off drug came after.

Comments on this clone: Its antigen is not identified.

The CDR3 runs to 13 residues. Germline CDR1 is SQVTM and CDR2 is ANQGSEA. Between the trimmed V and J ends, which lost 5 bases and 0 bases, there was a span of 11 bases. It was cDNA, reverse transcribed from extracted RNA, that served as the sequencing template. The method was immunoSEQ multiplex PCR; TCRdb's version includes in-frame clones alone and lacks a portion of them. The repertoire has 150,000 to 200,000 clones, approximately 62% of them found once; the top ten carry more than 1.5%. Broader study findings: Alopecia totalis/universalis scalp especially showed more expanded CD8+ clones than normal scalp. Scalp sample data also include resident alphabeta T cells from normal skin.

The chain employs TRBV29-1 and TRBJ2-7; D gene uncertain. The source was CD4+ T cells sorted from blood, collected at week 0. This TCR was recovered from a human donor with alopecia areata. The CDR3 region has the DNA TGCAGCGTTCCCCCAATACCCTCCTACGAGCAGTACTTC. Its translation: CSVPPIPSYEQYF.